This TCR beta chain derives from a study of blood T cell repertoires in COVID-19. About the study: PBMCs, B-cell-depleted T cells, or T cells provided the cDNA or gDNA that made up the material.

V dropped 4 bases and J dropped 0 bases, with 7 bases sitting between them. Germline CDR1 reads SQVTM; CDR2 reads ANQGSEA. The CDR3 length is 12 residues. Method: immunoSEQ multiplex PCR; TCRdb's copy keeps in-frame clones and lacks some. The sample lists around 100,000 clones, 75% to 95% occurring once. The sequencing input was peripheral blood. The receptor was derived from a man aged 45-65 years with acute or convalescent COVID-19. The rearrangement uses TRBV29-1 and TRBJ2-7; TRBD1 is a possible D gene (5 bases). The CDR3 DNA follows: TGCAGCGTTGCCGACAGCTCCTACGAGCAGTACTTC. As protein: CSVADSSYEQYF.